Listed below are T cell receptor beta chains from one sample, sequenced in a study of control samples from healthy donors and cancer patients. The data were produced by immunoSEQ multiplex PCR, yet TCRdb's version contains in-frame clones alone and is incomplete. The data hold 100,000 to 150,000 clones, with roughly 84% observed a single time. Material for sequencing was blood. The receptors originated from a man aged 35-49 years in good health. Both conserved end residues are part of each CDR3. D genes are given only for firm matches. Size is omitted from some rows. Given values are once, few, many or a class for expanded clones.

TRBD1,NA,TRBV15,TRBJ2-3,TGTGCCACCAGCAATCCAGTTTGGGACAGGGACACAGATACGCAGTATTTT,CATSNPVWDRDTDTQYF
NA,NA,TRBV24-1,TRBJ1-5,TGTGCCACCAGTGATCCTCGGACACCGAATCAGCCCCAGCATTTT,CATSDPRTPNQPQHF
NA,NA,TRBV21-1,TRBJ1-1,TGTGCCAGCAGCAAAGCGCTGGTACAGGGGGCAAACAACACTGAAGCTTTCTTT,CASSKALVQGANNTEAFF
TRBD2,NA,TRBV7-2,TRBJ2-1,TGTGCCAGCAGTTCCACTAGCGGGGGGGGTCTAGATGAGCAGTTCTTC,CASSSTSGGGLDEQFF
TRBD2,NA,TRBV27,TRBJ2-2,TGTGCCAGCATGCTAGCGGGGCTTTTGAACACCGGGGAGCTGTTTTTT,CASMLAGLLNTGELFF
NA,NA,TRBV18,TRBJ2-7,TGTGCCAGCTCACCAGGGACGGTTTCCTACGAGCAGTACTTC,CASSPGTVSYEQYF
NA,once,TRBV2,TRBJ1-2,TGTGCCAGCAGTGAAACCAGTACCATTTTCTACACCTTC,CASSETSTIFYTF
NA,NA,TRBV6-6,TRBJ2-5,TGTGCCAGCAGTTACTCGAATCTAAGGGGTGGAGAGACCCAGTACTTC,CASSYSNLRGGETQYF
TRBD1,NA,TRBV5-3,TRBJ1-1,TGTGCCAGAAGCTTCGATAAGGGACAGGGGGATCTGAACACTGAAGCTTTCTTT,CARSFDKGQGDLNTEAFF
NA,NA,TRBV11-3,TRBJ2-7,TGTGCCAGCAGCCAAGGGGTACAGCGCTACGAGCAGTACTTC,CASSQGVQRYEQYF
NA,NA,TRBV4-3,TRBJ1-2,TGCGCCAGCAGCCAAGGATACTATGGCTACACCTTC,CASSQGYYGYTF
TRBD2,NA,TRBV25-1,TRBJ2-1,TGTGCCAGCTCCCGGACTCCGGGGGGCAATGAGCAGTTCTTC,CASSRTPGGNEQFF
NA,NA,TRBV11-3,TRBJ2-3,TGTGCCAGCAGGATCAGAACCTCTAGCACAGATACGCAGTATTTT,CASRIRTSSTDTQYF
TRBD1,NA,TRBV18,TRBJ1-1,TGTGCCAGCTCACCAGGACAGGGGCTGAACACTGAAGCTTTCTTT,CASSPGQGLNTEAFF
NA,NA,TRBV14,TRBJ2-7,TGTGCCAGCAGAGGACAGACCTACGAGCAGTACTTC,CASRGQTYEQYF
NA,NA,TRBV19,TRBJ2-7,TGTGCCAGTAGTGGGGGACTCCACGAGCAGTACTTC,CASSGGLHEQYF
NA,NA,TRBV5-4,TRBJ1-6,TGTGCCAGCACCAACGGGAAGGGCACCCCTTCACCCCTCCACTTT,CASTNGKGTPSPLHF
TRBD2,NA,TRBV5-1,TRBJ2-5,TGCGCCAGCAGCTTGCGACTAGCGGGGAGCCAAGAGACCCAGTACTTC,CASSLRLAGSQETQYF
NA,NA,TRBV25-1,TRBJ2-1,TGTGCCAGCAGTGACAGGCTCGTGGGTGAGCAGTTCTTC,CASSDRLVGEQFF
NA,NA,TRBV7-9,TRBJ1-4,TGTGCCAGCAGCTCCTATGGGGGGACTAATGAAAAACTGTTTTTT,CASSSYGGTNEKLFF
TRBD2,once,TRBV29-1,TRBJ2-1,TGCAGCGTTGGAGGGAGATGGACTAGCGGGCCCAGGGATGAGCAGTTCTTC,CSVGGRWTSGPRDEQFF
NA,NA,TRBV7-2,TRBJ1-4,TGTGCCAGCAGCTCGATGGACGGGCGTGGGGAAAAACTGTTTTTT,CASSSMDGRGEKLFF
NA,NA,TRBV15,TRBJ2-6,TGTGCCACCAGCAGGGGTGCTGGGGCCAACGTCCTGACTTTC,CATSRGAGANVLTF
NA,NA,TRBV19,TRBJ1-5,TGTGCCAGTAGTCCCCGGGGAAGCAGCAATCAGCCCCAGCATTTT,CASSPRGSSNQPQHF
NA,once,TRBV19,TRBJ2-7,TGTGCCAGTAGTATAGCCCGTTTTGGAGAAGACACAGGCTACGAGCAGTACTTC,CASSIARFGEDTGYEQYF
TRBD1,NA,TRBV6-6,TRBJ2-7,TGTGCCAGCAGGCGGCAGGGGGATAGTGAACCGCGAAAGTACTTC,CASRRQGDSEPRKYF
NA,NA,TRBV10-3,TRBJ2-1,TGTGCCATCAGTGAAGGAGGGTCCTACAATGAGCAGTTCTTC,CAISEGGSYNEQFF
NA,NA,TRBV25-1,TRBJ2-7,TGTGCCAGCAGTGAGCCGGGGAGGGGGCTAAGGAGCTCCTACGAGCAGTACTTC,CASSEPGRGLRSSYEQYF
TRBD2,NA,TRBV25-1,TRBJ2-5,TGTGCCAGCAGTGGGGCCTGGCGGGGGGGCCGCATGGAGACCCAGTACTTC,CASSGAWRGGRMETQYF
TRBD1,NA,TRBV18,TRBJ2-7,TGTGCCAGCTCACCATTCTCGACAGGGGGCAGCTCCTACGAGCAGTACTTC,CASSPFSTGGSSYEQYF
TRBD1,NA,TRBV18,TRBJ2-1,TGTGCCAGCTCAACTAGGACAGGGCCCAACAATGAGCAGTTCTTC,CASSTRTGPNNEQFF